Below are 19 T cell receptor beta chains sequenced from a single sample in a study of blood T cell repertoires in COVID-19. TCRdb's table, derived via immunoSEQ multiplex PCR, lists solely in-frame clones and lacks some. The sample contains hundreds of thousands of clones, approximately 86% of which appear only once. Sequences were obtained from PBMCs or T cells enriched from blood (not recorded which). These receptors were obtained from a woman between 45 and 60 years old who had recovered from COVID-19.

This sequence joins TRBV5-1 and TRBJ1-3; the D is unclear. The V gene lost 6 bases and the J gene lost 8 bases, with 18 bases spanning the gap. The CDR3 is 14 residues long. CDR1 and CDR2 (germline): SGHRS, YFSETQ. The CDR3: CASTRNDFGDTIYF. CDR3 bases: TGCGCCAGCACCCGAAACGACTTCGGAGACACCATATATTTT.

The CDR3 loop is CASSLGGGSIQETQYF. The CDR3 coding sequence is TGCGCCAGCAGCTTGGGGGGGGGCTCAATACAAGAGACCCAGTACTTC. The V and J genes are TRBV5-1 and TRBJ2-5, with a possible D match to TRBD2 (7 bases). This CDR3 is 16 amino acids long. The germline V gene encodes CDR1 SGHRS and CDR2 YFSETQ. Trimming cost V 0 bases and J 2 bases, with 14 bases left between them.

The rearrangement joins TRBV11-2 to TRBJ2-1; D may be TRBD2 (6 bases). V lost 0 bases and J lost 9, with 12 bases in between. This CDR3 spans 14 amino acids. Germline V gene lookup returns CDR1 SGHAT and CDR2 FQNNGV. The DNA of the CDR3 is TGTGCCAGCAGCTTAGAGGTTCTAGCGAGTGAGCAGTTCTTC. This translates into CASSLEVLASEQFF.

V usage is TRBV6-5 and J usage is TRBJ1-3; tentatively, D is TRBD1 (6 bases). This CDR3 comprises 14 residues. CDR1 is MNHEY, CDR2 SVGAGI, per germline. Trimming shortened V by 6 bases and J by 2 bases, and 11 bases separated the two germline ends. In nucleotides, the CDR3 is TGTGCCAGCAGGCTCGGGACAACTGGAAACACCATATATTTT. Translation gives CASRLGTTGNTIYF.

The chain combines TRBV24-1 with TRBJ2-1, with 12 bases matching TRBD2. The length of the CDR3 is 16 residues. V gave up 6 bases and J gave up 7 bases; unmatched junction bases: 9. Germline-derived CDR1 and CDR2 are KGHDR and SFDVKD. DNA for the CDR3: TGTGCCACCAGTCTAGCGGGAGGGCCGAACTTGAATGAGCAGTTCTTC. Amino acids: CATSLAGGPNLNEQFF.

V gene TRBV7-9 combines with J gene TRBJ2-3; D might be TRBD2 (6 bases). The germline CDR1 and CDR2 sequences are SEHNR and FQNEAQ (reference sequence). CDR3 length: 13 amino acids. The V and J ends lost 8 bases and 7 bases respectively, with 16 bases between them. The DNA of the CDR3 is TGTGCCAGCGGGGCAGGGACTCGAAATACGCAGTATTTT. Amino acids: CASGAGTRNTQYF.

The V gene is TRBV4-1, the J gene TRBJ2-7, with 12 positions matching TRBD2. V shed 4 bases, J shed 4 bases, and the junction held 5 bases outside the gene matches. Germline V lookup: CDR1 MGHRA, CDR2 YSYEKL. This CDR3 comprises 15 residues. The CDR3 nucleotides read TGCGCCAGCAGCCGCCGACTAGCGGGAGATTACGAGCAGTACTTC. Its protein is CASSRRLAGDYEQYF.

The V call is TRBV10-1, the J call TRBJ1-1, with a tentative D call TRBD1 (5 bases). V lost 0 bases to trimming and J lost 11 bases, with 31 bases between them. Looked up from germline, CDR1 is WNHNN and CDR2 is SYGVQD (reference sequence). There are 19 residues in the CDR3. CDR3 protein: CASSESTRWIRGDQPSAFF. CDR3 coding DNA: TGCGCCAGCAGTGAGTCGACTCGATGGATCCGGGGGGACCAACCTTCGGCTTTCTTT.

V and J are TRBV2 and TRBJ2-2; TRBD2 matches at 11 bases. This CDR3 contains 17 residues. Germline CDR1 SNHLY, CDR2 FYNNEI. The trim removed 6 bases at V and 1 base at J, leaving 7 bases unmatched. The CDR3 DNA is TGTGCCAGCAGACTCCTAGCGGGAGGAAGGAACACCGGGGAGCTGTTTTTT. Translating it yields CASRLLAGGRNTGELFF.

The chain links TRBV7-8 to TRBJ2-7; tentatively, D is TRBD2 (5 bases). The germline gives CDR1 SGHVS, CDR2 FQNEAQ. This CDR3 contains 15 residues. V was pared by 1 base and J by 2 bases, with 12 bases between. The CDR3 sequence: CASSLGLGDTYEQYF. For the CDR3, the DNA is TGTGCCAGCAGCTTAGGACTGGGAGACACCTACGAGCAGTACTTC.

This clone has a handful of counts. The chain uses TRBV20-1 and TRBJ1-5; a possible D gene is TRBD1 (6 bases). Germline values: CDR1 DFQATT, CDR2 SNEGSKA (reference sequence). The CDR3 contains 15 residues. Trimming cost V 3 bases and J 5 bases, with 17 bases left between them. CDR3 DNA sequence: TGCAGTGCTAGTATCAGGGGACGCCTCCATCAGCCCCAGCATTTT. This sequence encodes CSASIRGRLHQPQHF.

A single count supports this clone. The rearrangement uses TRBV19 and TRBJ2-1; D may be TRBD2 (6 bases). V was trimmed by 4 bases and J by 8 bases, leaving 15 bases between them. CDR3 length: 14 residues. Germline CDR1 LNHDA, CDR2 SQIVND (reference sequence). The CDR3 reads CASSNTGVSDEQFF. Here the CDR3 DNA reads TGTGCCAGTAGTAATACGGGAGTTTCTGATGAGCAGTTCTTC.

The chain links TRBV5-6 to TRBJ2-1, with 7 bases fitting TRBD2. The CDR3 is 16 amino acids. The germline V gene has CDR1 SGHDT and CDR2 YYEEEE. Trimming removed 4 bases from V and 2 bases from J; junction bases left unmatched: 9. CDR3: CASSLIGGGPYNEQFF. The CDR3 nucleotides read TGTGCCAGCAGCCTGATTGGGGGGGGACCCTACAATGAGCAGTTCTTC.

The CDR3: CASSFFRQNTEAFF. Here the CDR3 DNA reads TGCGCCAGCAGCTTCTTCCGACAGAACACTGAAGCTTTCTTT. The chain has TRBV5-1 and TRBJ1-1; D is unresolved. CDR1 is SGHRS, CDR2 YFSETQ, per germline. This CDR3 has 14 amino acids. Trimming removed 2 bases at V and 1 base at J, with 9 bases between.

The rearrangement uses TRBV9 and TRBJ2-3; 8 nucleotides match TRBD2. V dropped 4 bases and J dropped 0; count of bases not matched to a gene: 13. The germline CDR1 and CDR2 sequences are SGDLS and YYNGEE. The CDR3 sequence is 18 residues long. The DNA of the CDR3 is TGTGCCAGCAGCCCGGGGGGCGGGAGGCGCCCTAGCACAGATACGCAGTATTTT. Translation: CASSPGGGRRPSTDTQYF.

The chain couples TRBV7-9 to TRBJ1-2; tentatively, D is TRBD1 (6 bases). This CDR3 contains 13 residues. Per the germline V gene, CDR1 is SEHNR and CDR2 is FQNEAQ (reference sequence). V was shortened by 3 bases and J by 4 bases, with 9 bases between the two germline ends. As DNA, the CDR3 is TGTGCCAGCAGCTTGGGGGCAGCCTATGGCTACACCTTC. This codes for CASSLGAAYGYTF.

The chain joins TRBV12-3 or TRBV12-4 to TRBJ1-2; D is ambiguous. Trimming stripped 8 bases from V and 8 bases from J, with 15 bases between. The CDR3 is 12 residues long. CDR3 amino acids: CASFLVPGGYTF. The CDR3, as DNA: TGTGCCAGCTTCCTCGTTCCGGGGGGCTACACCTTC.

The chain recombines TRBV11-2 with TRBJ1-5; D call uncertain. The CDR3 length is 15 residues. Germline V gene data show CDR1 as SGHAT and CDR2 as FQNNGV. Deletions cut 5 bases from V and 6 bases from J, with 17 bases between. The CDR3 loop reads CASSPRSGGPQPQHF. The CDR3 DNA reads TGTGCCAGCAGCCCAAGGTCCGGAGGTCCTCAGCCCCAGCATTTT.

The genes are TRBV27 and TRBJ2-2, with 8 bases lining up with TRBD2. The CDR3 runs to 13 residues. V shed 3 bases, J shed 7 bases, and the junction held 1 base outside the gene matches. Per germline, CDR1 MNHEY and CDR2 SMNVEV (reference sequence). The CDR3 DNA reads TGTGCCAGCAGTTTTCGGGGGGGCGGGGAGCTGTTTTTT. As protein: CASSFRGGGELFF.